The 16 T cell receptor beta chains reported below all come from one sample, sequenced in a study of CD8+CD57+ T cells in acquired aplastic anemia. The template for TCR beta VDJ and CDR3 sequence profiling was genomic DNA. TCRdb redid the calling of the reads with MiXCR, one entry per CDR3 protein. The sample records around 200,000 distinct CDR3 sequences, nearly 50% being singletons. The patients chosen for sequencing had shown expansion of CD8+CD57+ cells (detected by flow cytometry). The specimen was sorted CD4+, CD8+, or CD8+CD57+ T cells (not recorded which) from PBMCs. The receptors originated from a human donor with aplastic anemia.

This clonotype was picked up a small number of times. The gene calls are TRBV7-6 and TRBJ2-7; no clear D. The CDR3 is 14 amino acids. Germline V lookup: CDR1 SGHVS, CDR2 FNYEAQ. V shed 0 bases and J shed 3 bases, with 9 bases lying between them. CDR3 nucleotide sequence: TGTGCCAGCAGCTTAGCCCCCGACGGCTACGAGCAGTACTTC. Translated, it gives CASSLAPDGYEQYF.

As to this clonotype: The junction departs from germline at one end; a sequencing error may be responsible. The rearrangement links TRBV6-1 to TRBJ1-1; D might be TRBD1 (5 bases). Germline V lookup: CDR1 MNHNS, CDR2 SASEGT. The length of the CDR3 is 12 residues. The DNA for the CDR3 is TGTGCCAGCACAAGGGGAGGAACTGAAGCTCTCTTT. Translating it yields CASTRGGTEALF.

This clonotype was detected many times. The chain links TRBV7-9 to TRBJ1-6; 8 nucleotides line up with TRBD1. This CDR3 has 16 amino acids. The germline V gene has CDR1 SEHNR and CDR2 FQNEAQ (reference sequence). The J segment lost 6 bases and the V segment lost 5 bases, leaving 9 bases of the junction unmatched. The chain's CDR3 is CASSDGQGVFNSPLHF. The CDR3 bases are TGTGCCAGCAGCGACGGACAGGGCGTTTTTAATTCACCCCTCCACTTT.

This rearrangement joins TRBV11-1 to TRBJ2-1; D gene ambiguous. Germline V gene sequence: CDR1 SGHAT, CDR2 FQDESV (reference sequence). The CDR3 runs to 12 residues. V lost 1 base and J 8 bases, leaving 6 bases between the germline ends. CDR3 sequence reads: CASSLDSYEQFF. CDR3 DNA: TGTGCCAGCAGCTTAGATAGTTATGAGCAGTTCTTC.

CDR3 in amino acids: CAISEGDGGGYTF. The CDR3 coding sequence is TGTGCCATCAGTGAGGGCGACGGTGGTGGCTACACCTTC. This chain uses TRBV10-3 with TRBJ1-2; no reliable D call. Trimming took off 2 bases at V and 7 bases at J, with 11 bases between the two ends. The V gene's germline CDR1 is ENHRY and CDR2 SYGVKD. This CDR3 has 13 residues.

This clonotype has just a few counts. The CDR3 protein is CSVEGQGINEQYF. In DNA form, the CDR3 reads TGCAGCGTTGAAGGTCAGGGTATCAACGAGCAGTACTTC. The chain couples TRBV29-1 to TRBJ2-7, with D tentatively TRBD1 (5 bases). Deletions cut 1 base from V and 5 bases from J, with 12 bases between. Germline V gene sequence: CDR1 SQVTM, CDR2 ANQGSEA. This CDR3 has 13 residues.

Concerning this clonotype: Just one base apart from a much larger clone, this may be a read error. J is TRBJ1-1 and V is TRBV20-1; 9 nucleotides agree with TRBD1. CDR1 and CDR2 (germline): DFQATT, SNEGSKA (reference sequence). This CDR3 comprises 13 residues. The trim removed 6 bases at V and 5 bases at J, leaving 7 bases unmatched. CDR3 bases: TGCAGTGCCCCGGGACAGGGAGGGACTGAAGCTTTCTTT. It yields the protein CSAPGQGGTEAFF.

This clonotype has at least ten counts. The gene calls are TRBV20-1 and TRBJ1-6; TRBD1 matches 8 bases. The trim removed 2 bases at V and 7 bases at J, leaving 7 bases unmatched. CDR1 DFQATT and CDR2 SNEGSKA come from the germline V gene (reference sequence). This CDR3 is 15 amino acids long. The DNA for the CDR3 is TGCAGTGCTAGAATTATCGGGACAGGCAATTCACCCCTCCACTTT. Translating it yields CSARIIGTGNSPLHF.

The chain couples TRBV20-1 to TRBJ2-3, with 9 bases aligning to TRBD2. The germline gives CDR1 DFQATT, CDR2 SNEGSKA (reference sequence). The ends lost 1 base at V and 2 bases at J; junction bases unmatched: 13. The CDR3 sequence is 18 residues long. The CDR3 nucleotides are TGCAGTGCTAGAGCTCTCAGCGAAGCTAGCGGGATCACAGATACGCAGTATTTT. This sequence encodes CSARALSEASGITDTQYF.

In DNA form, the CDR3 reads TGCGCCAGCAGGCTCGGACAGGGGCAGCAGTACTTC. Translated: CASRLGQGQQYF. This chain links TRBV5-1 with TRBJ2-7, with 9 bases matching TRBD1. Germline V gene data show CDR1 as SGHRS and CDR2 as YFSETQ. V dropped 5 bases and J dropped 8; count of bases not matched to a gene: 5. This CDR3 has 12 residues.

This clonotype came up many times. The genes are TRBV28 and TRBJ2-7; D remains unclear. Germline V gene sequence: CDR1 MDHEN, CDR2 SYDVKM. The CDR3 has 12 residues. Trimming cost V 1 base and J 7 bases, with 8 bases left between them. CDR3 residues: CASSLSTSEQYF. CDR3 coding DNA: TGTGCCAGCAGTTTATCTACTTCAGAGCAGTACTTC. Supplemented by reference TRBV28 and TRBJ2-7, the full variable domain reads DVKVTQSSRYLVKRTGEKVFLECVQDMDHENMFWYRQDPGLGLRLIYFSYDVKMKEKGDIPEGYSVSREKKERFSLILESASTNQTSMYLCASSLSTSEQYFGPGTRLTVT.

The table lists this clonotype with a few counts. The chain is built from TRBV24-1 and TRBJ2-2; TRBD2 matches 13 bases. The V gene end was trimmed by 3 bases and the J gene end by 3 bases; junction bases not matched to a gene: 0. The CDR3 is made up of 16 amino acids. Germline CDR1 is KGHDR and CDR2 is SFDVKD. CDR3 residues: CATSDGLAGDTGELFF. CDR3 sequence (DNA): TGTGCCACCAGTGATGGACTAGCGGGGGACACCGGGGAGCTGTTTTTT.

On this clonotype itself: One junction end disagrees with the germline gene, perhaps due to a read error. The CDR3 sequence: CASSLGTGRQPQHF. The CDR3 bases are TGTGCCAGCAGCCTTGGGACAGGGCGTCAGCCCCAGCATTTT. The rearrangement uses TRBV10-1 and TRBJ1-5, with TRBD1 matching 9 bases. The CDR3 has 14 amino acids. CDR1 WNHNN and CDR2 SYGVQD come from the germline V gene (reference sequence).

The gene calls are TRBV9 and TRBJ2-3; maybe TRBD2 (5 bases). V lost 0 bases to trimming and J lost 0 bases, with 8 bases between them. CDR3 length: 15 residues. Germline loops: CDR1 SGDLS, CDR2 YYNGEE. This CDR3 is CASSVASSSTDTQYF. CDR3 sequence (DNA): TGTGCCAGCAGCGTAGCTAGCAGTAGCACAGATACGCAGTATTTT.

There are many counts of this clonotype. The CDR3 spells CASNNEPGALQETQYF. The CDR3 nucleotides read TGTGCCAGCAATAATGAGCCAGGGGCCCTCCAAGAGACCCAGTACTTC. This chain joins TRBV6-6 and TRBJ2-5; D possibly corresponds to TRBD1 (6 bases). The CDR3 totals 16 residues. Trimming took off 7 bases at V and 1 base at J, with 19 bases between the two ends. CDR1 and CDR2 from the germline V gene are MNHNY and SVGAGI (reference sequence).

This clonotype occurred many times. V is TRBV6-1 and J is TRBJ1-5, with unresolved D. The V and J ends lost 4 bases and 7 bases respectively, with 8 bases between them. This CDR3 is built from 12 residues. The germline gives CDR1 MNHNS, CDR2 SASEGT. This CDR3 is CASSVPHQPQHF. The CDR3 DNA reads TGTGCCAGCAGTGTTCCCCACCAGCCCCAGCATTTT.